The 8 T cell receptor beta chains below all came from one sample that was sequenced in a study of long-term antiretroviral therapy in people with HIV. Assay version v3.0 of immunoSEQ was used, and it was run at survey level. Repertoires were generated with immunoSEQ multiplex PCR, while TCRdb's copy carries only in-frame clones and drops some. The sample holds approximately 35,000 clones, 85% to 95% seen once. The sample here was unsorted PBMCs, taken 5 to 5.5 years after starting antiretroviral therapy. Receptors originate from a woman in her fifties or sixties with HIV.

The chain employs TRBV19 and TRBJ2-3, with TRBD2 matching over 9 bases. The ends lost 0 bases at V and 4 bases at J; junction bases unmatched: 5. Germline V gives CDR1 LNHDA, CDR2 SQIVND (reference sequence). The CDR3 covers 16 residues. Here the CDR3 reads CASSIDGSGGSDTQYF. The CDR3, as DNA: TGTGCCAGTAGTATAGATGGTAGCGGGGGATCAGATACGCAGTATTTT.

CDR3 sequence: CSVSGTANTEAFF. The CDR3 DNA sequence: TGCAGCGTCTCCGGGACAGCGAACACTGAAGCTTTCTTT. This sequence joins TRBV29-1 and TRBJ1-1; TRBD1 aligns across 7 bases. Germline V gives CDR1 SQVTM, CDR2 ANQGSEA. This CDR3 is built from 13 residues. V gave up 6 bases and J gave up 1 base; unmatched junction bases: 5.

This clone was detected only a few times. The genes are TRBV5-4 and TRBJ1-1; D gene unclear. CDR1 is SGHNT, CDR2 YYREEE, per germline (reference sequence). This CDR3 spans 13 amino acids. The germline V and J ends were trimmed by 0 bases and 1 base, with 4 bases remaining between them. CDR3 sequence reads: CASSLGGNTEAFF. Here the CDR3 DNA reads TGTGCCAGCAGCTTGGGAGGGAACACTGAAGCTTTCTTT. The full variable domain, its missing parts supplied by reference TRBV5-4 and TRBJ1-1, is ETGVTQSPTHLIKTRGQQVTLRCSSQSGHNTVSWYQQALGQGPQFIFQYYREEENGRGNFPPRFSGLQFPNYSSELNVNALELDDSALYLCASSLGGNTEAFFGQGTRLTVV.

J is TRBJ1-1 and V is TRBV5-6; 8 bases agree with TRBD1. Germline CDR1 SGHDT, CDR2 YYEEEE. This CDR3 has 16 amino acids. The V and J ends lost 4 bases and 5 bases, in that order; junction bases with no gene match: 13. CDR3 coding DNA: TGTGCCAGCAGCGATTTCCGGACAGGGACCAGAACTGAAGCTTTCTTT. Its protein product is CASSDFRTGTRTEAFF.

The rearrangement joins TRBV11-1 to TRBJ2-2; perhaps TRBD1 as D (6 bases). The CDR3 has 19 residues. Germline assignment: CDR1 SGHAT and CDR2 FQDESV (reference sequence). V dropped 4 bases and J dropped 2 bases, with 23 bases sitting between them. The CDR3, as DNA: TGTGCCAGCAGCTCAGATCGGCTCACAAACAGGGAAAACACCGGGGAGCTGTTTTTT. It encodes CASSSDRLTNRENTGELFF.

The chain links TRBV6-5 to TRBJ2-7; 9 bases line up with TRBD1. Trimming took 2 bases from V and 2 from J; bases not matched to a gene: 4. The CDR3 has 15 residues. The germline CDR1 and CDR2 sequences are MNHEY and SVGAGI. CDR3 residues: CASSYRTGAAYEQYF. The CDR3 DNA reads TGTGCCAGCAGTTACCGGACAGGGGCTGCCTACGAGCAGTACTTC.

V and J are TRBV9 and TRBJ2-5, with 8 bases lining up with TRBD2. Germline V gene lookup returns CDR1 SGDLS and CDR2 YYNGEE. After removal of 3 bases from V and 6 bases from J, the junction contained 13 bases not matched to a gene. The CDR3 length is 16 residues. Here the CDR3 DNA reads TGTGCCAGCAGCGCGGGGGGGGACGGGGTCTTGAAGACCCAGTACTTC. It specifies CASSAGGDGVLKTQYF.

This chain connects TRBV5-1 to TRBJ2-3; the D is unclear. V was shortened by 6 bases and J by 1 base, with 12 bases between the two germline ends. The CDR3 is 14 amino acids. Germline values: CDR1 SGHRS, CDR2 YFSETQ. This CDR3 is CASNFQWGTDTQYF. The CDR3 DNA reads as TGCGCCAGCAACTTCCAGTGGGGCACAGATACGCAGTATTTT.